The TCR beta chain described here comes from a study of blood T cell repertoires in COVID-19. Study in general: Samples came from the United States, Italy and Spain, spanning acute and convalescent COVID-19. T cells, B-cell-depleted T cells, or PBMCs supplied cDNA or gDNA.

This clone was counted only a few times. V shed 3 bases, J shed 9 bases, and the junction held 6 bases outside the gene matches. This CDR3 has 16 residues. Per germline, CDR1 LNHNV and CDR2 YYDKDF (reference sequence). Original methodology: Amplification of reference gene primers provided the estimated nucleated cell counts. The assay was immunoSEQ multiplex PCR, and TCRdb's table has in-frame clones only and misses some. V and J calls and clone size are as listed in that table; D and trimming were resolved from the DNA. In the table there are approximately 100,000 clones, 65% to 75% of which are singletons.

This chain uses TRBV15 with TRBJ2-1; 15 positions agree with TRBD2. Sequences were obtained from peripheral blood. This clonotype was sampled from an elderly man with acute or convalescent COVID-19. CDR3 bases: TGTGCCACCAGCAGTGGACTAGCGGGAGGGTTAGTTGAGCAGTTCTTC. Its translation is CATSSGLAGGLVEQFF.